The 10 T cell receptor beta chains listed next were all sequenced from one sample in a study of cytomegalovirus exposure and HLA in healthy donors. The study ran its PCR with 60 Vbeta and 13 Jbeta primers. Libraries were prepared by immunoSEQ multiplex PCR; TCRdb keeps only in-frame clonotypes and omits some of them. The table lists approximately 190,000 clones, 70% to 80% of them singletons. The sequenced sample was PBMCs. All receptors come from a woman aged 25 to 39 in good health and CMV-seropositive.

The J gene is TRBJ1-2, the V gene TRBV2; TRBD1 aligns across 7 bases. This CDR3 is built from 14 residues. Germline CDR1 and CDR2: SNHLY and FYNNEI. The V gene end was trimmed by 2 bases and the J gene end by 4 bases; junction bases not matched to a gene: 4. The chain's CDR3 is CASSESRGAYGYTF. DNA for the CDR3: TGTGCCAGCAGTGAATCCAGGGGGGCCTATGGCTACACCTTC.

This clone showed up just once. The V gene is TRBV6-1, the J gene TRBJ1-4; D ambiguous. The CDR3 extends over 12 amino acids. V was trimmed by 6 bases and J by 7 bases, leaving 9 bases between them. CDR1 and CDR2 (germline): MNHNS, SASEGT. CDR3 in DNA: TGTGCCAGCAGCAAAGCCGGTGAAAAACTGTTTTTT. Residues: CASSKAGEKLFF.

V gene TRBV5-4 combines with J gene TRBJ1-1; 8 bases line up with TRBD1. J gave up 5 bases and V 0 bases, and 9 bases lay outside the gene matches. The CDR3 extends over 16 amino acids. Germline loops: CDR1 SGHNT, CDR2 YYREEE (reference sequence). The CDR3 nucleotides read TGTGCCAGCAGCTTGGGGGGGCGACAGGGGAGGACTGAAGCTTTCTTT. This gives the protein CASSLGGRQGRTEAFF. The full variable domain, completed using reference TRBV5-4 and TRBJ1-1, is ETGVTQSPTHLIKTRGQQVTLRCSSQSGHNTVSWYQQALGQGPQFIFQYYREEENGRGNFPPRFSGLQFPNYSSELNVNALELDDSALYLCASSLGGRQGRTEAFFGQGTRLTVV.

The chain joins TRBV19 to TRBJ2-2; 7 positions agree with TRBD2. V dropped 3 bases and J dropped 4; count of bases not matched to a gene: 8. CDR3 size: 16 residues. The germline CDR1 and CDR2 sequences are LNHDA and SQIVND (reference sequence). The CDR3 protein is CASSIGSGGLTGELFF. CDR3 DNA sequence: TGTGCCAGTAGTATCGGATCGGGGGGACTCACCGGGGAGCTGTTTTTT.

The chain links TRBV7-9 to TRBJ2-3; a weak D match, TRBD1 (5 bases). Germline CDR1 and CDR2: SEHNR and FQNEAQ (reference sequence). V was shortened by 4 bases and J by 2 bases, with 10 bases between the two germline ends. This CDR3 is 14 amino acids long. DNA of the CDR3: TGTGCCAGCAGCTACGACAGAAACACAGATACGCAGTATTTT. Amino acids: CASSYDRNTDTQYF. Full variable domain (remainder filled in from reference TRBV7-9 and TRBJ2-3): DTGVSQNPRHKITKRGQNVTFRCDPISEHNRLYWYRQTLGQGPEFLTYFQNEAQLEKSRLLSDRFSAERPKGSFSTLEIQRTEQGDSAMYLCASSYDRNTDTQYFGPGTRLTVL.

V usage is TRBV5-6 and J usage is TRBJ2-7, with 8 bases identical to TRBD1. Trimming removed 4 bases from V and 0 bases from J; junction bases left unmatched: 9. This CDR3 has 16 amino acids. The V gene's germline CDR1 is SGHDT and CDR2 YYEEEE. The CDR3 nucleotides are TGTGCCAGCAGCCTTAGACGGACAGGGTTCTCCTACGAGCAGTACTTC. As protein: CASSLRRTGFSYEQYF.

This sequence joins TRBV4-1 and TRBJ2-7; unclear D gene. The CDR3 is made up of 15 amino acids. The ends were cut back, 0 bases at V and 2 bases at J, with 11 bases in the middle. CDR1 is MGHRA, CDR2 YSYEKL, per germline. The CDR3 protein is CASSQDGVVAYEQYF. The CDR3 coding sequence is TGCGCCAGCAGCCAAGATGGAGTAGTGGCCTACGAGCAGTACTTC.

About this clone itself: Other DNA sequences in this sample translate to the same CDR3. The chain has TRBV5-4 and TRBJ2-3; TRBD2 matches 7 bases. V lost 2 bases and J lost 5; bases outside the gene matches: 8. Germline V gene sequence: CDR1 SGHNT, CDR2 YYREEE (reference sequence). CDR3 length: 15 residues. CDR3 in amino acids: CASSFWRESIDTQYF. The DNA for the CDR3 is TGTGCCAGCAGCTTTTGGCGGGAGTCGATAGATACGCAGTATTTT.

This sequence joins TRBV7-9 and TRBJ2-5; weak D call: TRBD1 (5 bases). V lost 1 base and J 3 bases, leaving 18 bases between the germline ends. The CDR3 consists of 17 residues. The germline CDR1 and CDR2 sequences are SEHNR and FQNEAQ (reference sequence). In nucleotides, the CDR3 is TGTGCCAGCAGCTTAGACCCTCTTGAGTGGGGCGAAGAGACCCAGTACTTC. Protein sequence: CASSLDPLEWGEETQYF.

The chain joins TRBV13 to TRBJ2-3, with D maybe TRBD2 (5 bases). V lost 4 bases, J lost 1 base, and 15 bases lay in between. Germline V CDR1 and CDR2: PRHDT, FYEKMQ (reference sequence). The CDR3 is made up of 16 amino acids. The CDR3: CASSSSVQRGTDTQYF. In DNA, the CDR3 is TGTGCCAGCAGCTCCTCCGTCCAGAGGGGCACAGATACGCAGTATTTT.